This T cell receptor (beta chain) was sequenced in a study of blood T cell repertoires in COVID-19. The participants were between about 18 and 90 years old and came from some 25 US areas. V lost 0 bases to trimming and J lost 11 bases, with 10 bases between them. The CDR3 spans 12 residues. The germline CDR1 and CDR2 sequences are WSHSY and SAAADI. Generated by immunoSEQ multiplex PCR, the TCRdb table keeps only in-frame clones and is missing some. This table has under 150,000 clones, 60% to 80% appearing once. The sample comprised PBMCs or T cells enriched from blood (not recorded which). V usage is TRBV10-2 and J usage is TRBJ1-1, with D hard to call. This TCR was recovered from a woman aged 45 to 65 who had recovered from COVID-19. Written as DNA, the CDR3 is TGCGCCAGCAGTGAGTCAGGAGGACTCGCTTTCTTT. Residues: CASSESGGLAFF.